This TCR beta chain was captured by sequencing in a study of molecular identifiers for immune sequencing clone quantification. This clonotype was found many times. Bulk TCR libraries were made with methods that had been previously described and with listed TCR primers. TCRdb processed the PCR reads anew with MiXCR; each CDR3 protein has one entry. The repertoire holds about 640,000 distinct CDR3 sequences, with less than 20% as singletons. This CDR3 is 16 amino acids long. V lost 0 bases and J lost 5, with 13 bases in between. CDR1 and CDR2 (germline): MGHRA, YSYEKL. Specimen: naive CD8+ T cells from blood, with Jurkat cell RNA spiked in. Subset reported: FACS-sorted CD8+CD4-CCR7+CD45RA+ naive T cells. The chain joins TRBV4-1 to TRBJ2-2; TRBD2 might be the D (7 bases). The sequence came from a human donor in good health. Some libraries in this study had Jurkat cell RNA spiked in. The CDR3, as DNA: TGCGCCAGCAGCCAAGATCGGGGGGCGAGGACCGGGGAGCTGTTTTTT. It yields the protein CASSQDRGARTGELFF.